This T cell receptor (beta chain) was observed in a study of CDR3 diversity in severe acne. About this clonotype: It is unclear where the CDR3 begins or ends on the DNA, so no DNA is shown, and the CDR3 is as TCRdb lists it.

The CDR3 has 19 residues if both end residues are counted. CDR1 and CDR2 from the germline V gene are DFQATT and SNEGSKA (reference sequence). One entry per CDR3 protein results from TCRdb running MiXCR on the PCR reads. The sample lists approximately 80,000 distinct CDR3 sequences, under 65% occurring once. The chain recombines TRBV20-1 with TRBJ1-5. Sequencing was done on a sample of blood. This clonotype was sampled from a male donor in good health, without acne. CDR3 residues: CSVRRSNEKLFFGSGTQHF.